Presented here are 3 T cell receptor beta chains from one specimen sequenced in a study of blood T cell repertoires in COVID-19. Assay used: immunoSEQ multiplex PCR; TCRdb lists only in-frame clones, some missing. The sample lists under 350,000 clones; roughly 86% were seen once. The sample taken for sequencing was peripheral blood. Source of these receptors: a man aged 18 to 35 with active or convalescent COVID-19.

This clone is a singleton in its sample. The genes are TRBV30 and TRBJ2-5; D is possibly TRBD2 (5 bases). The CDR3 runs to 13 residues. The ends were cut back, 0 bases at V and 4 bases at J, with 9 bases in the middle. Germline V gene data show CDR1 as GTSNPN and CDR2 as SVGIG (reference sequence). The CDR3 bases are TGTGCCTGGAGTGTACGGGCGGGAGAGACCCAGTACTTC. This gives the protein CAWSVRAGETQYF.

The gene calls are TRBV19 and TRBJ2-3; 7 bases align to TRBD2. Germline V gives CDR1 LNHDA, CDR2 SQIVND (reference sequence). CDR3 length: 16 amino acids. After removal of 6 bases from V and 2 bases from J, the junction contained 11 bases not matched to a gene. The CDR3 region is CASSPLWDYNTDTQYF. CDR3 sequence (DNA): TGTGCCAGTAGCCCGCTGTGGGACTACAACACAGATACGCAGTATTTT.

This chain joins TRBV11-2 and TRBJ1-3, with D perhaps TRBD1 (6 bases). This CDR3 has 16 residues. Germline CDR1 is SGHAT and CDR2 is FQNNGV. V lost 2 bases and J 5 bases, leaving 16 bases between the germline ends. This CDR3 is CASSLLTGKFRNTIYF. The CDR3 DNA reads TGTGCCAGCAGCTTACTAACAGGGAAATTTAGAAACACCATATATTTT.